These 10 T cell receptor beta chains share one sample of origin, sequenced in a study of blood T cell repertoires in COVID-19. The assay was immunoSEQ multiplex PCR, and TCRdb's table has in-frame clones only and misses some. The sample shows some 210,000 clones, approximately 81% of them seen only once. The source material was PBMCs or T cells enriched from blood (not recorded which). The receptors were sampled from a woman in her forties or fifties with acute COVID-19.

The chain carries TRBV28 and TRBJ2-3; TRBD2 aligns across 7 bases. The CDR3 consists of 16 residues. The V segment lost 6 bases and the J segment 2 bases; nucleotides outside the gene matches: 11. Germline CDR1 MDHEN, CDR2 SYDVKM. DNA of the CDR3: TGTGCCAGCAGCTCTCCGGGACTACCTTTCACAGATACGCAGTATTTT. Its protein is CASSSPGLPFTDTQYF.

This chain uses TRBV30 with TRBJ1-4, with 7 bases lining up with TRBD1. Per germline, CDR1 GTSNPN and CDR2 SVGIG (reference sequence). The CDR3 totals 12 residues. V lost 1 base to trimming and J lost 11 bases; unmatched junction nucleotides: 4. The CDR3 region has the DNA TGTGCCTGGAGTGGGGCAGGGGGGAAACTGTTTTTT. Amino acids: CAWSGAGGKLFF.

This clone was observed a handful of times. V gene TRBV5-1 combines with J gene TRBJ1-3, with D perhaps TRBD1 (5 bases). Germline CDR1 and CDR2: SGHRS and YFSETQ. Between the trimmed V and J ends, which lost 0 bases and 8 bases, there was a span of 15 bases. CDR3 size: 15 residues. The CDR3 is CASSLGGTSVDTIYF. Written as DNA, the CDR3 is TGCGCCAGCAGCTTGGGCGGGACCTCAGTGGACACCATATATTTT.

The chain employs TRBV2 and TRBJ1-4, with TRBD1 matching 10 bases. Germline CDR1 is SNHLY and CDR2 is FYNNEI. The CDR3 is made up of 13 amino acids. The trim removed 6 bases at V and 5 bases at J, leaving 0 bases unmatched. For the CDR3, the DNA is TGTGCCAGCAGGGGACAGGGGAATGAAAAACTGTTTTTT. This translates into CASRGQGNEKLFF.

This CDR3 is CATRETGAKNYGYTF. CDR3 in DNA: TGTGCCACCCGAGAGACAGGAGCCAAGAACTATGGCTACACCTTC. V and J are TRBV24-1 and TRBJ1-2; possibly TRBD1 for D (6 bases). This CDR3 has 15 residues. V lost 9 bases and J 2 bases, leaving 18 bases between the germline ends. Germline loops: CDR1 KGHDR, CDR2 SFDVKD.

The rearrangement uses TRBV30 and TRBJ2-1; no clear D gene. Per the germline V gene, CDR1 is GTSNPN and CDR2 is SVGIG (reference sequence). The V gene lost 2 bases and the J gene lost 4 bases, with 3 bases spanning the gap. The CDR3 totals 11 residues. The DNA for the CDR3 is TGTGCCTGGAGTCCTTACAATGAGCAGTTCTTC. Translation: CAWSPYNEQFF. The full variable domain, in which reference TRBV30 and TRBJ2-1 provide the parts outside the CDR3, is SQTIHQWPATLVQPVGSPLSLECTVEGTSNPNLYWYRQAAGRGLQLLFYSVGIGQISSEVPQNLSASRPQDRQFILSSKKLLLSDSGFYLCAWSPYNEQFFGPGTRLTVL.

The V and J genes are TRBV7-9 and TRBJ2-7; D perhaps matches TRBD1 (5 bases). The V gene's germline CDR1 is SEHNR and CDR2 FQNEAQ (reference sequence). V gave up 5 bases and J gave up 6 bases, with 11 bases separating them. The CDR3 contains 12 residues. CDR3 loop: CASSPSGPEQYF. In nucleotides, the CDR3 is TGTGCCAGCAGCCCCTCAGGGCCCGAGCAGTACTTC. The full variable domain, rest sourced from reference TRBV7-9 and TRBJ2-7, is DTGVSQNPRHKITKRGQNVTFRCDPISEHNRLYWYRQTLGQGPEFLTYFQNEAQLEKSRLLSDRFSAERPKGSFSTLEIQRTEQGDSAMYLCASSPSGPEQYFGPGTRLTVT.

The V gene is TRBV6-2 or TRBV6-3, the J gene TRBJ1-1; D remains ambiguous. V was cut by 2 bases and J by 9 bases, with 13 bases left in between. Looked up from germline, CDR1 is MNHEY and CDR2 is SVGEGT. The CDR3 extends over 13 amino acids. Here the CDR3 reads CASSYLTAGKAFF. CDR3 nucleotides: TGTGCCAGCAGTTACCTCACGGCGGGGAAAGCTTTCTTT.

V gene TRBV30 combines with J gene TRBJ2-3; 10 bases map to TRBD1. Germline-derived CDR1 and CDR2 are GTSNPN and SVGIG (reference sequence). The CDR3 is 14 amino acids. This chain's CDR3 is CASTGGEGTDTQYF. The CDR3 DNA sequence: TGTGCATCGACAGGGGGCGAGGGCACAGATACGCAGTATTTT.

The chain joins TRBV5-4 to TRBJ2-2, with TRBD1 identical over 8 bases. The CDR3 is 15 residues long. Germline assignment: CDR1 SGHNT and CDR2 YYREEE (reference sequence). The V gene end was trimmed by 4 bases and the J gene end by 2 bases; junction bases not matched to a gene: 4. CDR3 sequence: CASSRDRLNTGELFF. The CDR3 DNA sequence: TGTGCCAGCAGCCGGGACAGGCTAAACACCGGGGAGCTGTTTTTT.